The clone carrying this TCR beta chain was detected only a few times. The sample is drawn from a study of Ad26.COV2.S vaccination and SARS-CoV-2 variants. Profiled with immunoSEQ multiplex PCR; TCRdb holds only in-frame clones, not every one. The sample contains under 250,000 clones, about 83% of which appear only once. The sample's treatment: roughly 19 received Ad26.COV2.S at low or high dose, single or two shots; about 5 received placebo; per-sample allocation not given. Sampling was performed 63 days after the first vaccine or placebo injection. Boston supplied an adult donor aged 18-55 years. Deletions cut 3 bases from V and 0 bases from J, with 10 bases between. CDR1 is KGHDR, CDR2 SFDVKD, per germline. The CDR3 loop spans 16 amino acids.

Sequenced here: peripheral blood, sampled in a trial of Ad26.COV2.S vaccine versus placebo. The chain couples TRBV24-1 to TRBJ2-2, with no clear D. This clonotype was sampled from a person aged 18-65 years who received the Ad26.COV2.S COVID-19 vaccine or a placebo. CDR3 bases: TGTGCCACCAGTGATCACAGCACGGCGAACACCGGGGAGCTGTTTTTT. This sequence encodes CATSDHSTANTGELFF.